Listed here is a single TCR beta chain. Its binding antigen is unknown. No much larger clone is present one base from it, and per-base qualities are unavailable. Using the deep immunoSEQ assay, multiplex PCR amplified TCR CDR3 regions from genomic DNA. Genomic DNA extracted from each cell subset was distributed evenly over all wells of several immunoSEQ 96-well plates, and each plate served as one replicate. For sorted subsets, 150 to 250 ng genomic DNA, equal to tens of thousands of T cell genomes, was loaded into each replicate PCR. Purified libraries were quantified with a Qubit 3.0 fluorometer, sized on a Bioanalyzer 2100, and re-quantified with the KAPA Library Quantification kit. A separate single-read 150-cycle Illumina NextSeq 550 flow cell was used to sequence each immunoSEQ 96-well plate. As for the original processing: Because the immunoSEQ output included only junctional sequences and no quality scores, the filtering could not be the same as the filtering used for full-length reads. Sequences were annotated with PyIR, a Python wrapper for IgBLAST v1.9, and V/J genes and CDR3 were assigned using IMGT germline references. Reads with weak V/J assignments (E-value above 1e-6), missing CDR3, stop codons, out-of-frame junctions, or ambiguous translated residues were removed. V3J clonotypes were defined by identical inferred V gene, J gene, and CDR3 amino acid sequence. To compute the percentage overlap between repertoires, the number of shared unique clonotypes was divided by the size of the smaller repertoire. Three approaches were used to assess repertoire richness: RTK rarefaction, the Chao1 estimator, and Recon v2.1 estimates of unobserved clonotypes. Generation probabilities for all TCRbeta clonotypes obtained by the gDNA method from a handful of donors were computed using OLGA. TCRdb re-hosts the immuneACCESS table, in-frame sequences only. Its copies lack some clones; in the studies checked, an unresolved V gene accounts for under half of them, and the cause for the rest is not known. V, J and clone size are taken as reported in that table, and D and trimming were inferred from the DNA itself. The sample profile shows some 2 million clones; about 94% of them were found once. Of the sample, 0.9% to 1.3% falls within the top ten clones.

The sample is drawn from a study of shared clonotypes between healthy human individuals (dated by TCRdb to about 2020). As for the study more broadly: The cohort comprised two women and a few men aged 18 to 49 years. For each donor, CD4 naive and CD4 memory were each run on three plates, CD8 naive on two plates, and CD8 memory on one plate. To estimate repertoire size and how much clonotype sharing occurs between individuals, the study deeply sequenced the blood TCR repertoires of five healthy adults. To increase sequencing depth and limit assay-specific biases, different laboratories used diverse techniques to prepare libraries and sequence TCR repertoires. Leukapheresis yielded between about 0.94 and 8.9 billion PBMCs per donor. What the work shows at the level of the full study, not this receptor alone: The genetic and exposure-history diversity represented was limited by the small number of donors. Even with the large sequencing depth, rarefaction of the sorted-subset datasets indicated that sequencing was incomplete. Larger estimated clonotype richness was generally found for naive subsets than for memory subsets. Pairwise subsampling led to the expectation that sequencing depth would affect the degree of clonotype sharing among donors. Compared with non-shared clonotypes, the clonotypes found in all four sorted-subset donors had higher generation probabilities. Sampling was limited to blood, and TCR repertoires in tissue likely differ from TCR repertoires in blood. Approximately 4.8% of naive CD4, 3% to 4% of naive CD8, around 2.3% of memory CD4, and around 0.42% of memory CD8 clonotypes were shared across several donors.

CD8 naive samples were obtained by positive selection for CCR7 among CD45RO-negative cells, yielding a CD45RA+CCR7+ population from which TemRA cells were excluded. The donors were healthy, HIV-negative adults who had no recently reported acute infections or vaccinations. Every donor was a Caucasian adult residing in Nashville, Tennessee, USA. Blood was collected by leukapheresis, and PBMCs were isolated by Ficoll-Histopaque density gradient centrifugation and then cryopreserved in liquid nitrogen vapor phase. Purity and quantity of every magnetically sorted T cell population were checked by analytical flow cytometry. Genomic DNA was isolated from each sorted fraction and quantified by UV absorbance on a Nanodrop 2000c. The CDR3 holds 12 amino acids from the cysteine to the phenylalanine. Only the CDR3 portion is preserved as DNA: 36 bases, with reading frame beginning at the first base. V and J are truncated by 0 bases and 5 bases respectively, leaving an intervening sequence of 4 bases. From the germline V gene, CDR1 is ENHRY and CDR2 is SYGVKD.

The sample was naive CD8+ T cells sorted from blood. The cell subset or site label, read with the paper, signifies: CD45RA+CCR7+. The chain couples TRBV10-3 to TRBJ1-2; no D gene call is confident. The TCR comes from a man aged 18 to 30 in good health. The sequenced DNA is TGTGCCATCAGTGAGTCAGGGTATGGCTACACCTTC. Its translation reads: CAISESGYGYTF.